This entry features one T cell receptor (beta chain) sequence. Its antigen is still unknown. The table came from immunoSEQ multiplex PCR; TCRdb's copy has only in-frame clones and leaves some out. The sample holds around 2.1 million clones, approximately 94% seen once. This record belongs to a study of shared clonotypes between healthy human individuals. Study outcomes and limitations: Sampling covered nothing but blood. Tissue TCR repertoires likely differ from those found in blood. Larger estimated richness was generally seen in naive subsets than in memory subsets.

CD45RO-negative, CCR7-selected cells formed the naive CD8 fraction, which excluded terminally differentiated effector memory CD45RA+ cells. The donor population consisted of healthy HIV-negative adults with no recent acute infections or vaccinations. Those who donated, Caucasian adults without exception, all lived in Nashville, Tennessee. V was shortened by 3 bases and J by 5 bases, with 11 bases between the two germline ends. The germline V gene encodes CDR1 SGHKS and CDR2 YYEKEE (reference sequence). This CDR3 comprises 14 residues. What was sequenced was naive CD8+ T cells from PBMCs. The receptor's source is a man aged 18 to 30 in good health. Some clones in this sample may be carry-over from other donors' samples. The gene calls are TRBV5-5 and TRBJ1-4, with D tentatively TRBD1 (6 bases). In DNA form, the CDR3 reads TGTGCCAGCAGCTGGGGGCGGGAAAATGAAAAACTGTTTTTT. Amino acids: CASSWGRENEKLFF.